This is a list of T cell receptor beta chains from one sample in a study of vaccination and CD4 T cells after COVID-19. TCRdb independently ran MiXCR on the PCR reads; one entry per CDR3 protein. The sample gives under 7,500 distinct CDR3 sequences, approximately 44% of which show up once; over 35% is in the top ten. Their antigen targets remain unknown. Sequences were obtained from CD4+ T cells from blood, cultured in vitro. The source is a human donor in good health. The CDR3 runs from the conserved cysteine through the conserved F or W. D genes are given only for firm matches. The size of a clone is reported for some rows only, either as once, few or many, or as a class for expanded clones.

j_call d_call cdr3_length clone_size v_call cdr3_nt cdr3_aa
TRBJ2-7 TRBD1 15 - TRBV5-1 TGCGCCAGCAGCTTGGGGACAGGTTATACCTACGAGCAGTACTTC CASSLGTGYTYEQYF
TRBJ1-2 - 15 - TRBV20-1 TGCAGTGCTACCCCCCTCGGACAACAAAACTATGGCTACACCTTC CSATPLGQQNYGYTF
TRBJ2-3 - 15 - TRBV6-4 TGTGCCAGCAGTGAAGAATACTCTAGCACAGATACGCAGTATTTT CASSEEYSSTDTQYF
TRBJ1-6 TRBD1 14 - TRBV5-4 TGTGCCAGCAGCCCGGGACAGGCTAATTCACCCCTCCACTTT CASSPGQANSPLHF
TRBJ2-2 - 15 hyperexpanded TRBV20-1 TGCAGTGCTAGGGTCGGACCTTCGAACACCGGGGAGCTGTTTTTT CSARVGPSNTGELFF
TRBJ2-3 - 11 - TRBV20-1 TGCAGCGGACAGAACACAGATACGCAGTATTTT CSGQNTDTQYF
TRBJ1-2 - 15 once TRBV10-2 TGCGCCAGCAGTGAGGGCGGCAGGAGGATCTATGGCTACACCTTC CASSEGGRRIYGYTF
TRBJ2-2 TRBD2 16 - TRBV6-1 TGTGCCAGCAGCGCTAGCGGGAGTGGGGACACCGGGGAGCTGTTTTTT CASSASGSGDTGELFF
TRBJ2-5 - 11 few TRBV6-5 TGTGCCAGCAGTTACCTCGAGACCCAGTACTTC CASSYLETQYF
TRBJ1-1 - 16 few TRBV6-2/TRBV6-3 TGTGCCAGCAGTTACGGACTAGGGGCTGGGGGCACTGAAGCTTTCTTT CASSYGLGAGGTEAFF
TRBJ2-3 TRBD2 14 few TRBV20-1 TGCAGTGCTAGATCTGGGACTAGCGACGATACGCAGTATTTT CSARSGTSDDTQYF
TRBJ1-1 - 15 few TRBV7-9 TGTGCCAGCAGCTTAGTTTCGGGGTTTTTCACTGAAGCTTTCTTT CASSLVSGFFTEAFF
TRBJ2-3 - 16 - TRBV15 TGTGCCACCAGCAGTCGGACAGCCCCTAGCACAGATACGCAGTATTTT CATSSRTAPSTDTQYF
TRBJ1-5 - 16 few TRBV19 TGTGCCAGTAATACGGCTGGTGGGGCCGGCAATCAGCCCCAGCATTTT CASNTAGGAGNQPQHF
TRBJ2-2 - 11 few TRBV15 TGTGCCACCAGCAGAGTTGGGGAGCTGTTTTTT CATSRVGELFF
TRBJ1-2 TRBD1 15 - TRBV2 TGTGCCAGCTCTTTACGTCAGGGGGCGGGCGATGGCTACACCTTC CASSLRQGAGDGYTF
TRBJ2-5 TRBD2 20 few TRBV27 TGTGCCAGCAGTTTGGCGGGGGATTTAGCGGGAGGTAGGGGAGGGGAGACCCAGTACTTC CASSLAGDLAGGRGGETQYF
TRBJ2-3 - 13 few TRBV6-1 TGTGCCACCTTTCAGCGCGTCGGGGATACGCAGTATTTT CATFQRVGDTQYF
TRBJ2-5 - 16 - TRBV7-9 TGTGCCAGCAGCTTAGCGAGGGCCAGGCTAGGAGAGACCCAGTACTTC CASSLARARLGETQYF
TRBJ2-3 - 15 few TRBV7-2 TGTGCCAGCAGCTTAGCGGGCCGGGGCGCAGATACGCAGTATTTT CASSLAGRGADTQYF
TRBJ2-1 - 15 - TRBV7-2 TGTGCCAGCAGCTTATCCATCGGCTCCTACAATGAGCAGTTCTTC CASSLSIGSYNEQFF
TRBJ1-1 - 14 few TRBV19 TGTGCCAGTAGTATCCAGGGAGCGCGCACTGAAGCTTTCTTT CASSIQGARTEAFF
TRBJ1-1 - 17 - TRBV11-2 TGTGCCAGCAGCACACAACCCGATTGGTGGGGGAACACTGAAGCTTTCTTT CASSTQPDWWGNTEAFF
TRBJ2-7 TRBD2 15 - TRBV5-4 TGTGCCAGCAGCTTAACGGTTGCGGGGGGACTGGAGCAGTACTTC CASSLTVAGGLEQYF
TRBJ1-6 - 16 - TRBV19 TGTGCCAGTAGTGTTGACAGGAATTCCTATAATTCACCCCTCCACTTT CASSVDRNSYNSPLHF
TRBJ1-3 - 14 - TRBV6-1 TGTGCCAGCAGACTTAGGGCATCTGGAAACACCATATATTTT CASRLRASGNTIYF
TRBJ1-1 TRBD1 12 few TRBV29-1 TGCAGCGTTGGGACAGGGAACACTGAAGCTTTCTTT CSVGTGNTEAFF
TRBJ1-1 - 15 - TRBV7-2 TGTGCCAGCAGCCCCAAAACAGGAGGGAACACTGAAGCTTCCTTT CASSPKTGGNTEASF
TRBJ1-2 - 15 few TRBV7-9 TGTGCCAGCAGCCCTAGCCACGGGGTTGGTTATGGCTACACCTTC CASSPSHGVGYGYTF
TRBJ1-1 TRBD1 15 few TRBV19 TGTGCCAGTAGTATTCCAGGGGGCATGAACACTGAAGCTTTCTTT CASSIPGGMNTEAFF
TRBJ1-1 - 11 few TRBV28 TGTGCCAGCAGTTTTGAAGGGGCAGCTTTCTTT CASSFEGAAFF
TRBJ2-5 TRBD2 15 - TRBV9 TGTGCCAGCAGCGTAGTAACGGGGGGACAAGAGACCCAGTACTTC CASSVVTGGQETQYF
TRBJ1-2 - 11 few TRBV7-2 TGTGCCACCCTGTATCTCGGGGGCTACACCTTC CATLYLGGYTF
TRBJ2-7 TRBD1 12 - TRBV19 TGTGCCAGTAGCCTCGGACAGGGTGAGCAGTACTTC CASSLGQGEQYF
TRBJ1-5 - 16 - TRBV10-1 TGCGCCAGCAGTGAAGGGGCAGAATATAGCAATCAGCCCCAGCATTTT CASSEGAEYSNQPQHF
TRBJ2-5 TRBD2 17 - TRBV15 TGTGCCACCAGCAGAGATGGTAGTCGGGGACTAGGATCGACCCAGTACTTC CATSRDGSRGLGSTQYF
TRBJ1-2 - 12 few TRBV7-2 TGTGCCAGCCTTGGGGGGCGGCATGGCTACACCTTC CASLGGRHGYTF
TRBJ1-2 TRBD1 15 few TRBV7-2 TGTGCCAGCACCCTTGTTAAGGGGGCCGAGGATGGCTACACCTTC CASTLVKGAEDGYTF
TRBJ2-2 TRBD2 16 - TRBV11-3 TGTGCCAGCAGCTACAGCGGGACCGGAGGGACCGGGGAGCTGTTTTTT CASSYSGTGGTGELFF
TRBJ1-5 - 16 few TRBV20-1 TGCAGTGCGCTAGCTCCGTCAGGGGAGAGAACTCAGCCCCAGCATTTT CSALAPSGERTQPQHF
TRBJ1-2 - 14 few TRBV20-1 TGCAGTGCTTTCCAGGGAGGGAACTATGTGGGCTACACCTTC CSAFQGGNYVGYTF
TRBJ2-2 TRBD2 14 - TRBV27 TGTGCCAGCAGTTTAGCGGGGGTCACCGGGGAGCTGTTTTTT CASSLAGVTGELFF